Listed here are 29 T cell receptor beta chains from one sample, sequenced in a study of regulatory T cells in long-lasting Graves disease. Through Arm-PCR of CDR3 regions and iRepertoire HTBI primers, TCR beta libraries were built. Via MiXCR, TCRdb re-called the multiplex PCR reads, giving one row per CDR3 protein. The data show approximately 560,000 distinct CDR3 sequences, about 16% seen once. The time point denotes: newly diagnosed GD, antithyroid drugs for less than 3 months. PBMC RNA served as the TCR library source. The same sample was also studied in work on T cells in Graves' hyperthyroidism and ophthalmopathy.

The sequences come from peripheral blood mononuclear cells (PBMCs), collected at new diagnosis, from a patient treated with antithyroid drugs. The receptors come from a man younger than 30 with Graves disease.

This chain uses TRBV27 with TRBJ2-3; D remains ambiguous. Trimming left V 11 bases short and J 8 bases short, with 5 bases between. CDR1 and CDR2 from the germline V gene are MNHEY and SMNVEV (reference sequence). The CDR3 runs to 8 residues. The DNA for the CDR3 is TGTGCCGACTTTACGCAGTATTTT. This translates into CADFTQYF.

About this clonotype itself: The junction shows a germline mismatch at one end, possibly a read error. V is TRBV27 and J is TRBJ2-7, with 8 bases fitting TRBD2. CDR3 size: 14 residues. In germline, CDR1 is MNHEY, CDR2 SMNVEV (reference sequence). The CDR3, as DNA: TGTGCCAGCAGTTTACAAGCGGGAGCCTACGAGCGGTACTTC. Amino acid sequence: CASSLQAGAYERYF.

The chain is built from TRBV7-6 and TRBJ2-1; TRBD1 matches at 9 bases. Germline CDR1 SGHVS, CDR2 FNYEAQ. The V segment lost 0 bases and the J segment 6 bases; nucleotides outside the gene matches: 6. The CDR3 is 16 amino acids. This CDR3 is CASSLAPGTGPNEQFF. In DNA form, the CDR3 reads TGTGCCAGCAGCTTAGCCCCCGGGACAGGGCCCAATGAGCAGTTCTTC.

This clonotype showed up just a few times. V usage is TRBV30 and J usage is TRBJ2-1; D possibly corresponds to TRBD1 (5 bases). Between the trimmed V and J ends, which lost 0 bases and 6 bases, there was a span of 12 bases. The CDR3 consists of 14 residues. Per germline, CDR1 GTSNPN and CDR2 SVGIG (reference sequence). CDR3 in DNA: TGTGCCTGGAGTGTATGGGGCTTCGGCAATGAGCAGTTCTTC. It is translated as CAWSVWGFGNEQFF.

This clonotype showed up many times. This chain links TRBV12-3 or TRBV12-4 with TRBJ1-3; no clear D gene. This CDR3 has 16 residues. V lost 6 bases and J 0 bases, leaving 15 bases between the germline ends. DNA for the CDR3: TGTGCCAGCAGCCAAACAGCATTCTTCTCTGGAAACACCATATATTTT. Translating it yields CASSQTAFFSGNTIYF.

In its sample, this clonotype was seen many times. The CDR3 bases are TGTGCCAGCAGCGACGGAGGAGGAGGCGCGGCGGCCCAGTACTTC. Translation gives CASSDGGGGAAAQYF. The chain carries TRBV7-8 and TRBJ2-5, with D tentatively TRBD2 (5 bases). V was trimmed by 5 bases and J by 9 bases, leaving 22 bases between them. The CDR3 length is 15 residues. Germline V lookup: CDR1 SGHVS, CDR2 FQNEAQ.

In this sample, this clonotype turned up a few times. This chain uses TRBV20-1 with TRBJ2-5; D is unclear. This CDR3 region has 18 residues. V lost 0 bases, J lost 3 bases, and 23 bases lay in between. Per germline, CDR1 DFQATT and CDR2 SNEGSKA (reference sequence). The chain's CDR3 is CSARDHRIRSILKETQYF. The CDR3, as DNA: TGCAGTGCTAGAGACCATCGGATTAGGTCCATCCTTAAAGAGACCCAGTACTTC.

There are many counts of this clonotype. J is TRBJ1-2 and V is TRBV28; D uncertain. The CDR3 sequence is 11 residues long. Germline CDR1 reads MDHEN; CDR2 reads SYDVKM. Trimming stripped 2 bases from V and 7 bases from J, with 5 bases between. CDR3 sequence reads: CASSLRLGYTF. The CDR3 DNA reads TGTGCCAGCAGTTTAAGGCTTGGCTACACCTTC.

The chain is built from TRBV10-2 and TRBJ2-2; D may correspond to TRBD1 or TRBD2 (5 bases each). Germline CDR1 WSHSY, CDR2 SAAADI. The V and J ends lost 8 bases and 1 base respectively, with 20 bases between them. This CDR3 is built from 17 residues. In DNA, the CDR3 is TGCGCCAGCGATCAAAAAACGGGACGGAAGAACACCGGGGAGCTGTTTTTT. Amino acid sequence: CASDQKTGRKNTGELFF.

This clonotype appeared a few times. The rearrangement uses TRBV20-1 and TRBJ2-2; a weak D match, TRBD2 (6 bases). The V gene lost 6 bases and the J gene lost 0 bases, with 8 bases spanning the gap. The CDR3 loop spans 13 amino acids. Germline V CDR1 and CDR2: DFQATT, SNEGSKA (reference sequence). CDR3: CSARLANTGELFF. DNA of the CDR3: TGCAGTGCACGACTAGCGAACACCGGGGAGCTGTTTTTT.

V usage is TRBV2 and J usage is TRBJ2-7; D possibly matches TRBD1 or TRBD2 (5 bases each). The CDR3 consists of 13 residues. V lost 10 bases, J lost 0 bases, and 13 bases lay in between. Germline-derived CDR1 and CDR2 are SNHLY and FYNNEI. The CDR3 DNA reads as TGTGCCACATCCGGGACGGCCTCCTACGAGCAGTACTTC. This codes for CATSGTASYEQYF.

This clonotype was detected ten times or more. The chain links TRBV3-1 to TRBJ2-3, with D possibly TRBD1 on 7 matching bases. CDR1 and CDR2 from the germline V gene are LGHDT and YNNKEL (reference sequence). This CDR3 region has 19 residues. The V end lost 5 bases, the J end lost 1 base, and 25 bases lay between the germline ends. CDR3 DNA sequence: TGTGCCAGCAGCAACCGACAGGGACGAATACTAGCAGGCACAGATACGCAGTATTTT. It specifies CASSNRQGRILAGTDTQYF.

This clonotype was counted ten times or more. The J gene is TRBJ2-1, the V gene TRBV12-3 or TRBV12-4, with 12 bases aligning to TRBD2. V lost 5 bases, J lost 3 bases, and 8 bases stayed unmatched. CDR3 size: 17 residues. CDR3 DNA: TGTGCCAGCAGTCCAACTAGCGGGAGGATTGTCTACAATGAGCAGTTCTTC. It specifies CASSPTSGRIVYNEQFF.

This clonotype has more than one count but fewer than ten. This CDR3 is CASSAPDRDYYEQYF. CDR3 nucleotides: TGTGCCAGCAGTGCGCCGGACAGAGATTATTACGAGCAGTACTTC. V and J are TRBV28 and TRBJ2-7, with a tentative D call TRBD1 (6 bases). CDR1 is MDHEN and CDR2 is SYDVKM in the germline V gene. The germline V and J ends were trimmed by 5 bases and 4 bases, with 18 bases remaining between them. CDR3 length equals 15 residues.

The CDR3 DNA reads as TGTGCCAGCAGTTCCCCCGGGTCTGGGGGAAACACCATATATTTT. It yields the protein CASSSPGSGGNTIYF. The rearrangement joins TRBV28 to TRBJ1-3; the D is unclear. Per germline, CDR1 MDHEN and CDR2 SYDVKM. Trimming stripped 4 bases from V and 4 bases from J, with 14 bases between. The CDR3 has 15 residues. Filled out from reference TRBV28 and TRBJ1-3, the complete variable domain reads DVKVTQSSRYLVKRTGEKVFLECVQDMDHENMFWYRQDPGLGLRLIYFSYDVKMKEKGDIPEGYSVSREKKERFSLILESASTNQTSMYLCASSSPGSGGNTIYFGEGSWLTVV.

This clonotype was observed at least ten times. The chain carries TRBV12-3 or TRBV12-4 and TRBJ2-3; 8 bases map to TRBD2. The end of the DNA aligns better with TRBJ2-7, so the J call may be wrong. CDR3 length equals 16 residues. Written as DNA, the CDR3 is TGTGCCAGCAGTTCGGGGCCACGGGAGGGACTCTACGAGCAGTACTTC. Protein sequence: CASSSGPREGLYEQYF.

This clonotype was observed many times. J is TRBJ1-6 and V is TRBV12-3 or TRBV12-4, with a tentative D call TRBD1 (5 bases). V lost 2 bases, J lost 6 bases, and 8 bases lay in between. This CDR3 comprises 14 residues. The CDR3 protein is CASSLTGFNSPLHF. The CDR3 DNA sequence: TGTGCCAGCAGTTTAACAGGATTTAATTCACCCCTCCACTTT.

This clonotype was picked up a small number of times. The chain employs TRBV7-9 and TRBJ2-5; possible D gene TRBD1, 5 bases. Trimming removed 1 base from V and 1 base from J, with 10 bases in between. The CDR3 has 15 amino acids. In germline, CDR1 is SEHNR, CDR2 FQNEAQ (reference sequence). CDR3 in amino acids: CASSLGLRGQETQYF. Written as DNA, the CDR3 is TGTGCCAGCAGCTTAGGTCTAAGGGGCCAAGAGACCCAGTACTTC.

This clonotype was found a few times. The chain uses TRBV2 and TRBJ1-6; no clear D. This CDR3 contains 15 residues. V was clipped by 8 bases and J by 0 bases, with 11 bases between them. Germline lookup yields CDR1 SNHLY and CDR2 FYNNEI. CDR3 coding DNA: TGTGCCAGCCACCAGCTGGGCTCCTATAATTCACCCCTCCACTTT. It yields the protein CASHQLGSYNSPLHF.

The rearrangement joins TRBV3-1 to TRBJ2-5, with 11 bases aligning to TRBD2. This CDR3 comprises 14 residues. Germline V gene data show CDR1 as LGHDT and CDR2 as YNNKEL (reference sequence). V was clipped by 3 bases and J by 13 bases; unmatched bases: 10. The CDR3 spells CASSHATSGSLWYF. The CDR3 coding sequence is TGTGCCAGCAGCCATGCCACTAGCGGGAGTCTTTGGTACTTC.

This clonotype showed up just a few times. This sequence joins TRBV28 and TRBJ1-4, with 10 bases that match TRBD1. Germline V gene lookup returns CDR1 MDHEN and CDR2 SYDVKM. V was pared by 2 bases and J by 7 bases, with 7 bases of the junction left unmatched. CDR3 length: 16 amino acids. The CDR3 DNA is TGTGCCAGCAGTTTACCTCCCGGGACAGGGGTTGAAAAACTGTTTTTT. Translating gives CASSLPPGTGVEKLFF.

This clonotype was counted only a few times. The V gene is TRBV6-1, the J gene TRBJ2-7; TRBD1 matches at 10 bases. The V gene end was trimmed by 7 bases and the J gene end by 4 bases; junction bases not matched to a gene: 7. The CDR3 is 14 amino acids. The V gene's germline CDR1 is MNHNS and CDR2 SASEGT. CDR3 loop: CASISDRGGYEQYF. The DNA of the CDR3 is TGTGCCAGCATTTCGGACAGGGGGGGTTACGAGCAGTACTTC.

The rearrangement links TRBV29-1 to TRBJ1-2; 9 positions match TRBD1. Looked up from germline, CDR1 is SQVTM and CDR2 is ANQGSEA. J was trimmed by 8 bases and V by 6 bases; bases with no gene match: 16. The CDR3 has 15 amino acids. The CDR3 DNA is TGCAGCGTCGGGCTACCGACAGGGGGGGCGTACGGCTACACCTTC. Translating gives CSVGLPTGGAYGYTF.

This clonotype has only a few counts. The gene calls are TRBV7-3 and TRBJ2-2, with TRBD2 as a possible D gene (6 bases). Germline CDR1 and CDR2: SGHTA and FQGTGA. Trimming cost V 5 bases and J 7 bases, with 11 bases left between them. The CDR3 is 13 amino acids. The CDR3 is CASSSIGGGELFF. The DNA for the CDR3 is TGTGCCAGCAGCAGCATCGGGGGCGGGGAGCTGTTTTTT.

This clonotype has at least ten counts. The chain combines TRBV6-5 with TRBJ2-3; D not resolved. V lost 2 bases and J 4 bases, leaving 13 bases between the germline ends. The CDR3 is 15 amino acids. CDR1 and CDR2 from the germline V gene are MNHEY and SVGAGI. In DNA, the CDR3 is TGTGCCAGCAGTTACCAAACGTCCCTGCCAGATACGCAGTATTTT. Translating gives CASSYQTSLPDTQYF.

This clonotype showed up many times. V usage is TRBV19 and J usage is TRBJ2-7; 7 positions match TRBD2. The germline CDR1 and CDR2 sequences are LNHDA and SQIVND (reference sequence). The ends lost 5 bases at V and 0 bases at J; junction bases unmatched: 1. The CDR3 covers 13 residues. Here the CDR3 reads CASSAGASYEQYF. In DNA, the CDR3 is TGTGCCAGTAGTGCGGGAGCCTCCTACGAGCAGTACTTC.

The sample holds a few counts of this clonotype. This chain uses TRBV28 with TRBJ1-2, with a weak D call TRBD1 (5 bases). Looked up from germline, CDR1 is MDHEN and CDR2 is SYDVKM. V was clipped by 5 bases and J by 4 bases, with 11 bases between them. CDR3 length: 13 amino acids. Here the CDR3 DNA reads TGTGCCAGCAGTCCTTCGGACACCTATGGCTACACCTTC. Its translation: CASSPSDTYGYTF.

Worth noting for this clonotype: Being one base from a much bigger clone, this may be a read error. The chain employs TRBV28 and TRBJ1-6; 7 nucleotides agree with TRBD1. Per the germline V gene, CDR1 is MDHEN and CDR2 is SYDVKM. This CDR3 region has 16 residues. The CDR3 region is CASSPFAGTVNSPPHF. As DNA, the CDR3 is TGTGCCAGCAGTCCTTTCGCCGGGACAGTTAATTCACCCCCCCACTTT.

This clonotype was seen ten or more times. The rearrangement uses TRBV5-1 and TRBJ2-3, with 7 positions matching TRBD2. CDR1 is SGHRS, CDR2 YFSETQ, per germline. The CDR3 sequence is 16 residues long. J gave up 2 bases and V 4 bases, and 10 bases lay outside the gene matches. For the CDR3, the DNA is TGCGCCAGCAGCGCCTTCCTAGCGGACAACACAGATACGCAGTATTTT. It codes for CASSAFLADNTDTQYF.